This entry lists 28 T cell receptor beta chains sequenced from one sample in a study of OX40 agonist ivuxolimab in advanced cancers. Sequencing used immunoSEQ multiplex PCR; TCRdb keeps in-frame clones, though not all of them. The sample records fewer than 55,000 clones, over 80% being singletons. The source material was CD4+ or CD8+ T cells sorted from blood, sampled in a trial of the OX40 agonist ivuxolimab. These receptors came from an adult with an advanced solid tumor such as melanoma, head and neck, liver or kidney cancer.

As concerns this clone: The junction departs from germline at one end; a sequencing error may be responsible. The V call is TRBV14, the J call TRBJ2-5, with 8 bases aligning to TRBD1. The length of the CDR3 is 17 residues. Germline CDR1 SGHDN, CDR2 FVKESK. CDR3 loop: CASSRAPVTGDQGTQYF. In nucleotides, the CDR3 is TGTGCCAGCAGCCGAGCCCCCGTGACAGGGGACCAAGGGACCCAGTACTTC. Supplemented by reference TRBV14 and TRBJ2-5, the full variable domain reads EAGVTQFPSHSVIEKGQTVTLRCDPISGHDNLYWYRRVMGKEIKFLLHFVKESKQDESGMPNNRFLAERTGGTYSTLKVQPAELEDSGVYFCASSRAPVTGDQGTQYFGPGTRLLVL.

This clone was recorded once. This chain connects TRBV5-8 to TRBJ2-5; no clear D gene. In germline, CDR1 is SGHTS, CDR2 YDEGEE. The CDR3 is 13 residues long. V was clipped by 6 bases and J by 4 bases, with 13 bases between them. CDR3 sequence: CASTPEPGETQYF. In DNA form, the CDR3 reads TGTGCCAGCACCCCCGAACCGGGAGAGACCCAGTACTTC.

The chain employs TRBV5-1 and TRBJ2-5; D not resolved. Germline CDR1 and CDR2: SGHRS and YFSETQ. V lost 3 bases, J lost 4 bases, and 4 bases lay in between. This CDR3 has 11 amino acids. Here the CDR3 reads CASSYLETQYF. The CDR3 region has the DNA TGCGCCAGCAGCTATCTAGAGACCCAGTACTTC.

This chain links TRBV20-1 with TRBJ2-3; D might be TRBD1 (5 bases). The length of the CDR3 is 11 residues. CDR1 and CDR2 from the germline V gene are DFQATT and SNEGSKA (reference sequence). Between the trimmed V and J ends, which lost 8 bases and 5 bases, there was a span of 11 bases. The DNA for the CDR3 is TGCAGTCAAGGGGTAGGAGATACGCAGTATTTT. Translating gives CSQGVGDTQYF.

The chain uses TRBV5-6 and TRBJ2-1; possible D gene TRBD2, 5 bases. The germline CDR1 and CDR2 sequences are SGHDT and YYEEEE. The CDR3 is made up of 15 amino acids. Trimming took 5 bases from V and 0 from J, leaving 12 bases between them. The CDR3 sequence is CASSSYRDSYNEQFF. In DNA form, the CDR3 reads TGTGCCAGCAGTTCCTACCGGGACTCCTACAATGAGCAGTTCTTC.

The rearrangement uses TRBV10-3 and TRBJ1-2, with D possibly TRBD1 on 5 matching bases. The V end lost 2 bases, the J end lost 4 bases, and 8 bases lay between the germline ends. Germline CDR1 is ENHRY and CDR2 is SYGVKD. This CDR3 comprises 13 residues. The DNA for the CDR3 is TGTGCCATCAGTGAGATCGGGGGCTATGGCTACACCTTC. Translated, it gives CAISEIGGYGYTF.

V and J are TRBV19 and TRBJ2-3; TRBD2 aligns across 11 bases. The CDR3 is 19 residues long. The ends lost 6 bases at V and 2 bases at J; junction bases unmatched: 16. The germline V gene has CDR1 LNHDA and CDR2 SQIVND (reference sequence). In DNA, the CDR3 is TGTGCCAGTAGCCCCGGACTAGCGGGCCGGGAATTCGCCACAGATACGCAGTATTTT. Translation: CASSPGLAGREFATDTQYF.

The CDR3 DNA sequence: TGTGCCTGGAGTGTAACGGGGGTCTCATCAGCCGAGCAGTACTTC. As protein: CAWSVTGVSSAEQYF. The rearrangement links TRBV30 to TRBJ2-7; tentative D call: TRBD2 (6 bases). This CDR3 comprises 15 residues. From germline, CDR1 is GTSNPN and CDR2 SVGIG (reference sequence). V lost 0 bases and J lost 6, with 18 bases in between.

The chain combines TRBV6-6 with TRBJ2-1; D gene unclear. The germline CDR1 and CDR2 sequences are MNHNY and SVGAGI (reference sequence). Trimming pared 7 bases from V and 4 bases from J, leaving 11 bases between. CDR3 length: 13 residues. The CDR3 nucleotides are TGTGCCAGCACGAGCGACGGGTACAATGAGCAGTTCTTC. As protein: CASTSDGYNEQFF.

The rearrangement joins TRBV5-6 to TRBJ1-6, with 9 positions matching TRBD1. CDR3 length equals 15 residues. Germline CDR1 SGHDT, CDR2 YYEEEE. With V trimmed by 4 bases and J by 9 bases, 8 bases remained unmatched. The CDR3 sequence: CASSHGQGLGSPLHF. CDR3 coding DNA: TGTGCCAGCAGCCACGGACAGGGGTTGGGTTCACCCCTCCACTTT.

CDR3 nucleotide sequence: TGTGCCAGCAGTAGGACAGGGACTAGCACAGATACGCAGTATTTT. Translated, it gives CASSRTGTSTDTQYF. The chain carries TRBV2 and TRBJ2-3; 8 nucleotides align to TRBD1. CDR3 length: 15 residues. J gave up 0 bases and V 5 bases, and 4 bases lay outside the gene matches. CDR1 is SNHLY and CDR2 is FYNNEI in the germline V gene. The whole variable domain, filled in from reference TRBV2 and TRBJ2-3, reads EPEVTQTPSHQVTQMGQEVILRCVPISNHLYFYWYRQILGQKVEFLVSFYNNEISEKSEIFDDQFSVERPDGSNFTLKIRSTKLEDSAMYFCASSRTGTSTDTQYFGPGTRLTVL.

This chain uses TRBV2 with TRBJ1-2; D remains ambiguous. The CDR3 totals 14 residues. V was trimmed by 4 bases and J by 0 bases, leaving 9 bases between them. CDR1 is SNHLY, CDR2 FYNNEI, per germline. CDR3 residues: CASSATGTNYGYTF. The CDR3 coding sequence is TGTGCCAGCAGTGCGACCGGGACTAACTATGGCTACACCTTC.

The chain employs TRBV23-1 and TRBJ2-3; tentative D call: TRBD2 (5 bases). TRBV23-1 has ORF status, its function being uncertain. CDR3 size: 14 residues. V was shortened by 4 bases and J by 2 bases, with 10 bases between the two germline ends. CDR3: CASSPAALTDTQYF. DNA for the CDR3: TGCGCCAGCAGTCCAGCGGCCCTCACAGATACGCAGTATTTT.

The chain couples TRBV7-9 to TRBJ1-1; TRBD1 might be the D (6 bases). V lost 5 bases, J lost 1 base, and 11 bases lay in between. Germline V CDR1 and CDR2: SEHNR, FQNEAQ (reference sequence). The CDR3 has 14 residues. CDR3: CASSLRTENTEAFF. In DNA, the CDR3 is TGTGCCAGCAGCCTAAGGACAGAGAACACTGAAGCTTTCTTT.

The J gene is TRBJ1-2, the V gene TRBV4-3; TRBD1 agrees at 8 bases. V shed 4 bases, J shed 5 bases, and the junction held 3 bases outside the gene matches. This CDR3 is built from 13 residues. Germline CDR1 reads LGHNA; CDR2 reads YSLEER. CDR3 in DNA: TGCGCCAGCAGCCGAGACAGGGGATATGGCTACACCTTC. As protein: CASSRDRGYGYTF.

This chain connects TRBV10-3 to TRBJ1-2; D gene uncertain. The V gene's germline CDR1 is ENHRY and CDR2 SYGVKD. The CDR3 length is 12 residues. With 6 bases removed from V and 3 bases from J, the gap between germline ends came to 8 bases. CDR3 bases: TGTGCCATCAGGGCGGCAGACTATGGCTACACCTTC. As protein: CAIRAADYGYTF.

The chain employs TRBV29-1 and TRBJ2-3, with 7 positions matching TRBD2. CDR1 is SQVTM and CDR2 is ANQGSEA in the germline V gene. This CDR3 is built from 15 residues. Trimming at V came to 8 bases and at J to 1 base, leaving 12 bases not matched to a gene. The CDR3 spells CSSVSWGRGTDTQYF. The CDR3 DNA reads as TGCAGCTCCGTATCGTGGGGGAGGGGCACAGATACGCAGTATTTT.

V gene TRBV27 combines with J gene TRBJ1-2; no firm D call. The length of the CDR3 is 15 residues. The V end lost 2 bases, the J end lost 3 bases, and 13 bases lay between the germline ends. The germline CDR1 and CDR2 sequences are MNHEY and SMNVEV (reference sequence). The CDR3 here is CASSLRPGWDYGYTF. For the CDR3, the DNA is TGTGCCAGCAGTTTAAGGCCAGGATGGGACTATGGCTACACCTTC.

This clone has only a few counts. This chain joins TRBV19 and TRBJ2-3; D unresolved. Deletions cut 7 bases from V and 0 bases from J, with 14 bases between. In germline, CDR1 is LNHDA, CDR2 SQIVND (reference sequence). CDR3 length equals 15 residues. CDR3 DNA: TGTGCCAGTACCTCGGAAGGATCTAGCACAGATACGCAGTATTTT. Residues: CASTSEGSSTDTQYF.

The rearrangement joins TRBV7-9 to TRBJ2-3; D not resolved. The CDR3 contains 15 residues. The V end lost 0 bases, the J end lost 1 base, and 8 bases lay between the germline ends. Looked up from germline, CDR1 is SEHNR and CDR2 is FQNEAQ (reference sequence). This CDR3 reads CASSLADAGTDTQYF. The CDR3 nucleotides read TGTGCCAGCAGCTTAGCGGATGCGGGCACAGATACGCAGTATTTT.

The chain is built from TRBV7-9 and TRBJ2-1, with 8 bases that match TRBD1. The CDR3 extends over 13 amino acids. V shed 2 bases, J shed 14 bases, and the junction held 8 bases outside the gene matches. Germline V gene lookup returns CDR1 SEHNR and CDR2 FQNEAQ (reference sequence). CDR3 DNA: TGTGCCAGCAGCTTATCTCAGGGGGCGTTGAAGTTCTTC. Translation gives CASSLSQGALKFF.

This rearrangement joins TRBV6-6 to TRBJ2-4, with TRBD2 as a possible D gene (6 bases). The ends were cut back, 6 bases at V and 8 bases at J, with 14 bases in the middle. This CDR3 has 13 residues. Germline V lookup: CDR1 MNHNY, CDR2 SVGAGI (reference sequence). The CDR3 loop reads CASRPAGTDIQYF. In nucleotides, the CDR3 is TGTGCCAGCAGGCCCGCGGGGACGGACATTCAGTACTTC.

The chain has TRBV18 and TRBJ1-1; tentative D call: TRBD1 (6 bases). Deletions cut 6 bases from V and 4 bases from J, with 15 bases between. Germline V gene sequence: CDR1 KGHSH, CDR2 LQKENI. This CDR3 spans 14 amino acids. CDR3 loop: CASSPREGGTEAFF. In DNA, the CDR3 is TGTGCCAGCTCCCCCAGAGAAGGGGGCACTGAAGCTTTCTTT.

DNA for the CDR3: TGCGCCAGCAGCCAAGAACCGGACAGCGGTGAAAAACTGTTTTTT. Protein product: CASSQEPDSGEKLFF. The chain uses TRBV4-3 and TRBJ1-4; D might be TRBD1 (6 bases). Germline CDR1 and CDR2: LGHNA and YSLEER. This CDR3 contains 15 residues. Trimming took 0 bases from V and 7 from J, leaving 12 bases between them.

This sequence joins TRBV6-1 and TRBJ1-2; no clear D. The ends were cut back, 10 bases at V and 4 bases at J, with 16 bases in the middle. CDR1 and CDR2 (germline): MNHNS, SASEGT. CDR3 length: 13 residues. Here the CDR3 DNA reads TGTGCCACCCTATGGCCCCTCCCCTATGGCTACACCTTC. This gives the protein CATLWPLPYGYTF.

The chain is built from TRBV5-1 and TRBJ2-3; the match to TRBD2 covers 10 bases. From germline, CDR1 is SGHRS and CDR2 YFSETQ. CDR3 size: 20 residues. Unmatched junction bases numbered 19, after V lost 4 bases and J lost 2 bases. The CDR3 DNA follows: TGCGCCAGCAGCCTCGGGGGGGCGGCTAGCGGGAGAATCGTCACAGATACGCAGTATTTT. This sequence encodes CASSLGGAASGRIVTDTQYF.

The genes are TRBV6-4 and TRBJ2-5; no clear D. Germline V gene sequence: CDR1 MRHNA, CDR2 SNTAGT. Trimming stripped 8 bases from V and 5 bases from J, with 12 bases between. The CDR3 is 12 amino acids. In nucleotides, the CDR3 is TGTGCCAGCCACCCCGGACCGGAGACCCAGTACTTC. Protein sequence: CASHPGPETQYF.

The J gene is TRBJ1-2, the V gene TRBV9; no firm D call. The germline V gene encodes CDR1 SGDLS and CDR2 YYNGEE. The CDR3 sequence is 15 residues long. V was cut by 0 bases and J by 0 bases, with 9 bases left in between. Here the CDR3 reads CASSVGVGANYGYTF. CDR3 nucleotides: TGTGCCAGCAGCGTAGGGGTCGGGGCTAACTATGGCTACACCTTC.